The 15 T cell receptor beta chains reported below all come from one sample, sequenced in a study of siplizumab effects on memory and regulatory T cells. Assay: immunoSEQ multiplex PCR; the TCRdb copy retains only in-frame clones and omits some. Of about 120,000 clones listed, around 94% were seen once; the top ten hold about 1.8%. Sequencing input: non-Treg CD4+ T cells sorted from blood. The receptors originated from a human donor in good health.

This rearrangement joins TRBV4-1 to TRBJ1-1, with 7 bases matching TRBD1. The J segment lost 6 bases and the V segment lost 1 base, leaving 8 bases of the junction unmatched. Germline lookup yields CDR1 MGHRA and CDR2 YSYEKL. CDR3 length equals 15 residues. CDR3 in amino acids: CASSQGNRGKPEAFF. The CDR3 DNA reads TGCGCCAGCAGCCAAGGTAACAGGGGTAAGCCTGAAGCTTTCTTT.

The V and J genes are TRBV7-2 and TRBJ1-1; D is undetermined. V lost 3 bases to trimming and J lost 5 bases, with 13 bases between them. In germline, CDR1 is SGHTA, CDR2 FQGNSA. The CDR3 totals 14 residues. The CDR3 sequence: CASSLWHFRTEAFF. The CDR3 coding sequence is TGTGCCAGCAGCTTGTGGCATTTTAGGACTGAAGCTTTCTTT.

V usage is TRBV14 and J usage is TRBJ1-1; weak D call: TRBD1 (5 bases). The CDR3 length is 16 residues. The V gene's germline CDR1 is SGHDN and CDR2 FVKESK. Trimming shortened V by 2 bases and J by 0 bases, and 13 bases separated the two germline ends. The chain's CDR3 is CASSQWGRGMNTEAFF. The CDR3 DNA reads as TGTGCCAGCAGCCAATGGGGCCGAGGAATGAACACTGAAGCTTTCTTT. Supplemented by reference TRBV14 and TRBJ1-1, the full variable domain reads EAGVTQFPSHSVIEKGQTVTLRCDPISGHDNLYWYRRVMGKEIKFLLHFVKESKQDESGMPNNRFLAERTGGTYSTLKVQPAELEDSGVYFCASSQWGRGMNTEAFFGQGTRLTVV.

The CDR3 loop reads CASSEAPRINYGYTF. In DNA form, the CDR3 reads TGTGCCAGCAGTGAAGCGCCCAGGATCAACTATGGCTACACCTTC. V usage is TRBV2 and J usage is TRBJ1-2; unclear D gene. Per the germline V gene, CDR1 is SNHLY and CDR2 is FYNNEI. The V end was cut by 0 bases, the J end by 2 bases, with 10 bases between. The CDR3 runs 15 residues.

This chain joins TRBV7-3 and TRBJ2-5, with 9 bases matching TRBD2. With 2 bases clipped from V and 4 bases from J, the junction kept 8 bases outside the gene matches. The CDR3 runs 16 residues. Germline lookup yields CDR1 SGHTA and CDR2 FQGTGA. CDR3 amino acids: CASSLFGGLASETQYF. CDR3 nucleotide sequence: TGTGCCAGCAGCTTATTCGGGGGACTAGCCTCAGAGACCCAGTACTTC.

The chain combines TRBV19 with TRBJ1-6; a weak D match, TRBD1 (5 bases). The germline gives CDR1 LNHDA, CDR2 SQIVND (reference sequence). The CDR3 length is 13 residues. This CDR3 reads CGTGTQINSPLHF. CDR3 sequence (DNA): TGTGGGACCGGGACCCAAATTAATTCACCCCTCCACTTT.

This chain uses TRBV5-1 with TRBJ2-7; TRBD1 matches 7 bases. This CDR3 region has 12 residues. Unmatched junction bases numbered 4, after V lost 6 bases and J lost 4 bases. The germline CDR1 and CDR2 sequences are SGHRS and YFSETQ. The CDR3 region is CASNPGGYEQYF. In nucleotides, the CDR3 is TGCGCCAGCAACCCAGGGGGATACGAGCAGTACTTC.

This chain links TRBV6-1 with TRBJ1-1; unclear D gene. The CDR3 runs 13 residues. Germline CDR1 is MNHNS and CDR2 is SASEGT. V lost 1 base and J 10 bases, leaving 13 bases between the germline ends. CDR3 protein: CASSEGLERSAFF. As DNA, the CDR3 is TGTGCCAGCAGTGAAGGACTGGAAAGGTCAGCTTTCTTT.

The chain is built from TRBV6-1 and TRBJ2-5; TRBD1 matches at 11 bases. Germline V lookup: CDR1 MNHNS, CDR2 SASEGT. The CDR3 sequence is 14 residues long. V was pared by 8 bases and J by 3 bases, with 5 bases of the junction left unmatched. The CDR3 is CASCRDRGEETQYF. The CDR3 nucleotides read TGTGCCAGCTGCCGGGACAGGGGGGAAGAGACCCAGTACTTC.

V gene TRBV6-5 combines with J gene TRBJ1-6, with D possibly being TRBD1 (5 bases). The germline V and J ends were trimmed by 9 bases and 0 bases, with 12 bases remaining between them. Looked up from germline, CDR1 is MNHEY and CDR2 is SVGAGI. The CDR3 loop spans 15 amino acids. The CDR3, as DNA: TGTGCCAGTCGTAGGGGACCCTCCTATAATTCACCCCTCCACTTT. It specifies CASRRGPSYNSPLHF.

V is TRBV5-1 and J is TRBJ1-1; the match to TRBD1 covers 7 bases. The germline V gene has CDR1 SGHRS and CDR2 YFSETQ. The CDR3 consists of 17 residues. Unmatched junction bases numbered 8, after V lost 0 bases and J lost 0 bases. The CDR3 nucleotides read TGCGCCAGCAGCTTGGGAGGAGGGGGCGGCATGAACACTGAAGCTTTCTTT. Translated: CASSLGGGGGMNTEAFF.

In its sample, this clone was seen once. The genes are TRBV18 and TRBJ2-7; D is undetermined. Trimming cost V 0 bases and J 5 bases, with 8 bases left between them. The CDR3 has 13 residues. The germline V gene has CDR1 KGHSH and CDR2 LQKENI. The CDR3 loop is CASSPPGKDEQYF. CDR3 nucleotides: TGTGCCAGCTCACCACCGGGAAAGGACGAGCAGTACTTC.

The CDR3 is CASSDFTGVYGYTF. The CDR3 coding sequence is TGTGCCAGTAGCGATTTCACAGGGGTCTATGGCTACACCTTC. The chain recombines TRBV19 with TRBJ1-2; 7 bases line up with TRBD1. CDR1 and CDR2 from the germline V gene are LNHDA and SQIVND (reference sequence). CDR3 length: 14 residues. V was clipped by 6 bases and J by 4 bases; unmatched bases: 8. The full variable domain, in which reference TRBV19 and TRBJ1-2 provide the parts outside the CDR3, is DGGITQSPKYLFRKEGQNVTLSCEQNLNHDAMYWYRQDPGQGLRLIYYSQIVNDFQKGDIAEGYSVSREKKESFPLTVTSAQKNPTAFYLCASSDFTGVYGYTFGSGTRLTVV.

V usage is TRBV5-6 and J usage is TRBJ2-1, with 8 bases lining up with TRBD2. Germline V lookup: CDR1 SGHDT, CDR2 YYEEEE. The V and J ends lost 1 base and 7 bases, in that order; junction bases with no gene match: 7. The length of the CDR3 is 15 residues. The CDR3 nucleotides read TGTGCCAGCAGCTTGTTTTCGGCGGGAGGTAATGAGCAGTTCTTC. This encodes CASSLFSAGGNEQFF.

J is TRBJ2-2 and V is TRBV9; TRBD2 agrees at 7 bases. Trimming cost V 0 bases and J 2 bases; bases outside gene matches: 4. The CDR3 covers 16 residues. Germline CDR1 SGDLS, CDR2 YYNGEE. In DNA form, the CDR3 reads TGTGCCAGCAGCGTAGGAGGCGGGAGAAACACCGGGGAGCTGTTTTTT. Translating gives CASSVGGGRNTGELFF.